This T cell receptor (beta chain) was recovered during a study of blood T cell repertoires in COVID-19. Germline CDR1 is LNHDA and CDR2 is SQIVND (reference sequence). V gave up 1 base and J gave up 1 base, with 10 bases separating them. The CDR3 contains 15 residues. Per the authors' pipeline: It was from reference gene primer amplification that nucleated cell counts were estimated. The data were produced by immunoSEQ multiplex PCR, yet TCRdb's version contains in-frame clones alone and is incomplete. That table gives V, J and clone size, and the DNA gave D and trimming. The sample holds about 280,000 clones, around 85% seen once.

The origin of this receptor is a woman aged 45 to 65 who had recovered from COVID-19. The chain uses TRBV19 and TRBJ2-5; a possible D gene is TRBD1 (6 bases). Sequencing was done on a sample of PBMCs or T cells enriched from blood (not recorded which). CDR3 residues: CASSIGQVLQETQYF. The CDR3 DNA sequence: TGTGCCAGTAGTATAGGACAGGTACTCCAAGAGACCCAGTACTTC.